The rows below give T cell receptor beta chains drawn from one sample of a study of cytomegalovirus exposure and HLA in healthy donors. Using immunoSEQ multiplex PCR, the repertoire was profiled, and TCRdb retains in-frame clones only, with some absent. The table includes roughly 23,000 clones, about 80% detected once. The sequenced sample consisted of PBMCs. These receptor sequences come from a man between 60 and 75 years old in good health and CMV-seronegative. CDR3s leave out the opening cysteine and the closing phenylalanine or tryptophan.

V gene: TRBV6-6; CDR3 length: 14; J gene: TRBJ2-1; CDR3 protein: ASSYSQNRAFNEQF
V gene: TRBV18; CDR3 length: 13; J gene: TRBJ2-5; CDR3 protein: ASSPEQGKPETQY
V gene: TRBV18; CDR3 length: 10; J gene: TRBJ1-2; CDR3 protein: ASSLDGGGHT
V gene: TRBV2; CDR3 length: 11; J gene: TRBJ2-2; CDR3 protein: ASNDFSTGELF
V gene: TRBV11-3; CDR3 length: 12; J gene: TRBJ2-2; CDR3 protein: ASSSPRGGGELF
V gene: TRBV6-5; CDR3 length: 13; J gene: TRBJ1-3; CDR3 protein: ASSYRGLVGNTIY
V gene: TRBV18; CDR3 length: 13; J gene: TRBJ2-7; CDR3 protein: ASSPFPLNSYEQY
V gene: TRBV10-3; CDR3 length: 12; J gene: TRBJ2-7; CDR3 protein: AISVGGGAYEQY
V gene: TRBV5-1; CDR3 length: 16; J gene: TRBJ2-2; CDR3 protein: ASSLMGLAGGSTGELF
V gene: TRBV9; CDR3 length: 12; J gene: TRBJ2-3; CDR3 protein: ASSLAGGLDTQY
V gene: TRBV5-1; CDR3 length: 12; J gene: TRBJ2-5; CDR3 protein: ASSLGTTQETQY
V gene: TRBV7-2; CDR3 length: 10; J gene: TRBJ1-6; CDR3 protein: ASSRYNSPLH
V gene: TRBV15; CDR3 length: 12; J gene: TRBJ2-3; CDR3 protein: ATSRGGSTDTQY
V gene: TRBV19; CDR3 length: 12; J gene: TRBJ1-6; CDR3 protein: ASNDGQGHSPLH
V gene: TRBV28; CDR3 length: 12; J gene: TRBJ2-3; CDR3 protein: ASRDRGKGDTQY
V gene: TRBV27; CDR3 length: 15; J gene: TRBJ2-5; CDR3 protein: ASTPRLSSGGQETQY
V gene: TRBV7-9; CDR3 length: 12; J gene: TRBJ2-3; CDR3 protein: ASSSLDSTDTQY
V gene: TRBV7-9; CDR3 length: 10; J gene: TRBJ1-1; CDR3 protein: SSSLEGGRTF
V gene: TRBV27; CDR3 length: 11; J gene: TRBJ2-3; CDR3 protein: ASSSRQLVVQY
V gene: TRBV30; CDR3 length: 9; J gene: TRBJ2-1; CDR3 protein: AWSVLASQF
V gene: TRBV18; CDR3 length: 12; J gene: TRBJ2-7; CDR3 protein: ASSPGGAEYEQY
V gene: TRBV7-2; CDR3 length: 11; J gene: TRBJ2-3; CDR3 protein: ASSNRDRDTQY
V gene: TRBV6-5; CDR3 length: 13; J gene: -; CDR3 protein: ASSVSSGGAYEQY
V gene: TRBV7-9; CDR3 length: 11; J gene: TRBJ2-1; CDR3 protein: ASSPLAGGQWF
V gene: TRBV28; CDR3 length: 10; J gene: TRBJ2-7; CDR3 protein: ASTGTVYEQY
V gene: TRBV9; CDR3 length: 13; J gene: TRBJ1-6; CDR3 protein: ASSTGDRRNSPLH
V gene: TRBV6-5; CDR3 length: 12; J gene: TRBJ1-6; CDR3 protein: ASSAQMSNSPLH
V gene: TRBV9; CDR3 length: 12; J gene: TRBJ2-5; CDR3 protein: ASSLRAGQETQY
V gene: TRBV2; CDR3 length: 13; J gene: TRBJ2-1; CDR3 protein: ASSGDSGSYNEQF
V gene: TRBV6-5; CDR3 length: 13; J gene: TRBJ1-5; CDR3 protein: ASTPDRDSNQPQH
V gene: TRBV5-1; CDR3 length: 13; J gene: TRBJ2-2; CDR3 protein: ASGQGAVNTGELF
V gene: TRBV18; CDR3 length: 13; J gene: TRBJ1-2; CDR3 protein: ASSPTDRGNYGYT
V gene: TRBV19; CDR3 length: 12; J gene: TRBJ2-1; CDR3 protein: ASSIQGSYNEQF
V gene: TRBV7-3; CDR3 length: 12; J gene: TRBJ1-5; CDR3 protein: ASSLTGGPQPQH
V gene: TRBV7-2; CDR3 length: 14; J gene: TRBJ1-2; CDR3 protein: ASRGGGTGVNYGYT
V gene: TRBV29-1; CDR3 length: 12; J gene: TRBJ1-5; CDR3 protein: SVGTGSSNQPQH
V gene: TRBV6-5; CDR3 length: 13; J gene: TRBJ2-7; CDR3 protein: ASRDLTGRSYEQY
V gene: TRBV7-7; CDR3 length: 12; J gene: TRBJ2-5; CDR3 protein: ASSNGLAEETQY
V gene: TRBV29-1; CDR3 length: 10; J gene: TRBJ1-2; CDR3 protein: SVGDTLYGYT
V gene: TRBV6-1; CDR3 length: 11; J gene: TRBJ2-7; CDR3 protein: ASWTASSYEQY
V gene: TRBV4-1; CDR3 length: 14; J gene: TRBJ2-3; CDR3 protein: ASSQNRGYFTDTQY
V gene: TRBV6-5; CDR3 length: 13; J gene: TRBJ2-5; CDR3 protein: ASSSYGTAQETQY
V gene: TRBV9; CDR3 length: 11; J gene: TRBJ1-1; CDR3 protein: ASSLDMNTEAF
V gene: TRBV27; CDR3 length: 13; J gene: TRBJ1-2; CDR3 protein: ASSPRQGFNYGYT
V gene: TRBV18; CDR3 length: 14; J gene: TRBJ2-4; CDR3 protein: ASSPTGGVTKNIQY
V gene: TRBV7-9; CDR3 length: 15; J gene: TRBJ1-1; CDR3 protein: ASSALIGQGASTEAF
V gene: TRBV19; CDR3 length: 12; J gene: TRBJ2-7; CDR3 protein: ASSMDRSSYEQY
V gene: TRBV5-1; CDR3 length: 15; J gene: TRBJ2-1; CDR3 protein: ASSLAPTGISYNEQF
V gene: TRBV18; CDR3 length: 11; J gene: TRBJ2-5; CDR3 protein: ASSPGSQETQY
V gene: TRBV29-1; CDR3 length: 11; J gene: TRBJ2-3; CDR3 protein: SVVRGATDTQY